The 8 T cell receptor beta chains in this list originate from one sample, sequenced in a study of T cell changes during pregnancy in multiple sclerosis. Only in-frame clones appear in the TCRdb table, and some are missing; sequencing was by immunoSEQ multiplex PCR. This sample has about 50,000 clones, with 91% found just once. The sequenced sample was CD8+ T cells from peripheral blood mononuclear cells, obtained after pregnancy. The receptors derive from a female donor with multiple sclerosis, enrolled in a pregnancy study.

The chain carries TRBV5-1 and TRBJ1-1; no reliable D call. Deletions cut 3 bases from V and 2 bases from J, with 14 bases between. This CDR3 is built from 15 residues. From germline, CDR1 is SGHRS and CDR2 YFSETQ. The CDR3 reads CASSYNTAANTEAFF. The CDR3 bases are TGCGCCAGCAGCTACAACACAGCAGCAAACACTGAAGCTTTCTTT.

This chain connects TRBV7-9 to TRBJ2-2, with TRBD2 identical over 7 bases. Germline CDR1 is SEHNR and CDR2 is FQNEAQ (reference sequence). CDR3 size: 15 residues. After removal of 4 bases from V and 6 bases from J, the junction contained 8 bases not matched to a gene. The CDR3 DNA follows: TGTGCCAGCAGCTCGACTAGCCGGGGGGCCGGGGAGCTGTTTTTT. Protein: CASSSTSRGAGELFF.

The rearrangement joins TRBV7-2 to TRBJ2-7; 7 bases map to TRBD1. Looked up from germline, CDR1 is SGHTA and CDR2 is FQGNSA. The CDR3 is 15 residues long. Unmatched junction bases numbered 9, after V lost 5 bases and J lost 2 bases. CDR3 region: CASSPRGQSPYEQYF. The CDR3 DNA reads TGTGCCAGCAGCCCAAGGGGACAGAGCCCCTACGAGCAGTACTTC.

V usage is TRBV6-5 and J usage is TRBJ2-7; maybe TRBD1 (5 bases). The CDR3 is made up of 12 amino acids. Germline V gene sequence: CDR1 MNHEY, CDR2 SVGAGI. The V gene lost 10 bases and the J gene lost 2 bases, with 12 bases spanning the gap. The CDR3 region is CATYDSTYEQYF. The CDR3 DNA follows: TGTGCCACCTACGACAGTACCTACGAGCAGTACTTC.

This clone appeared a single time. For the CDR3, the DNA is TGTGCCAGCAGCGAGAGCGGGGGCCCCGGGGAGACCCAGTACTTC. This encodes CASSESGGPGETQYF. The rearrangement joins TRBV9 to TRBJ2-5, with TRBD2 matching over 8 bases. Germline CDR1 and CDR2: SGDLS and YYNGEE. The V gene end was trimmed by 3 bases and the J gene end by 5 bases; junction bases not matched to a gene: 9. The CDR3 runs to 15 residues.

This clone turned up a few times. The chain carries TRBV7-9 and TRBJ2-7, with 7 bases lining up with TRBD1. Germline assignment: CDR1 SEHNR and CDR2 FQNEAQ (reference sequence). V shed 4 bases, J shed 4 bases, and the junction held 13 bases outside the gene matches. CDR3 length: 16 amino acids. For the CDR3, the DNA is TGTGCCAGCAGCTCGACCGGGACAGAAGCATCTTACGAGCAGTACTTC. This sequence encodes CASSSTGTEASYEQYF.

The chain is built from TRBV27 and TRBJ1-1; 7 positions agree with TRBD1. V shed 3 bases and J 8 bases; nucleotides not matched to a gene: 9. The CDR3 has 14 amino acids. Germline assignment: CDR1 MNHEY and CDR2 SMNVEV (reference sequence). The CDR3 spells CASSFWPGTDEAFF. The CDR3 DNA is TGTGCCAGCAGTTTTTGGCCCGGGACAGACGAAGCTTTCTTT.

The chain joins TRBV30 to TRBJ2-5; D perhaps matches TRBD1 (6 bases). The J call may be wrong; the DNA end is better matched by TRBJ2-7. The CDR3 is 14 residues long. Germline values: CDR1 GTSNPN, CDR2 SVGIG (reference sequence). Here the CDR3 reads CAWSAGQGLYEQYF. The CDR3 DNA reads as TGTGCCTGGAGTGCGGGTCAGGGGTTATACGAGCAGTACTTC.